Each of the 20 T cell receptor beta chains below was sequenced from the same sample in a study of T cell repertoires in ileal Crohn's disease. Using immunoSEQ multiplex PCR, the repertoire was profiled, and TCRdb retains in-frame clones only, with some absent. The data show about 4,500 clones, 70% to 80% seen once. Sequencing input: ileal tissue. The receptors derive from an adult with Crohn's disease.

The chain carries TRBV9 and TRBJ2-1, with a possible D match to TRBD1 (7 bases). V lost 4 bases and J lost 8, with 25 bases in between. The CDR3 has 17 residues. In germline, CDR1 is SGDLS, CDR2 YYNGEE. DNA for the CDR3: TGTGCCAGCAGCTTGTCCGGTGGGCAGGGGGGAGTCGATGAGCAGTTCTTC. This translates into CASSLSGGQGGVDEQFF. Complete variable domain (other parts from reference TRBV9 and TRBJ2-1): DSGVTQTPKHLITATGQRVTLRCSPRSGDLSVYWYQQSLDQGLQFLIQYYNGEERAKGNILERFSAQQFPDLHSELNLSSLELGDSALYFCASSLSGGQGGVDEQFFGPGTRLTVL.

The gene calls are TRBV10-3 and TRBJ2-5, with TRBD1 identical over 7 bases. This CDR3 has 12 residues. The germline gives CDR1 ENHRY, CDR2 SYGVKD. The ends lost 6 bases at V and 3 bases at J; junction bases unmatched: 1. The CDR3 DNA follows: TGTGCCATCAGAGGGACAGAAGAGACCCAGTACTTC. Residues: CAIRGTEETQYF.

This chain's CDR3 is CASGLGGYSNQPQHF. DNA for the CDR3: TGTGCCAGCGGGTTAGGGGGCTATAGCAATCAGCCCCAGCATTTT. The V gene is TRBV6-5, the J gene TRBJ1-5, with 7 bases identical to TRBD1. CDR3 length: 15 amino acids. CDR1 MNHEY and CDR2 SVGAGI come from the germline V gene. V was clipped by 8 bases and J by 0 bases; unmatched bases: 7.

CDR3 in amino acids: CASSQRQETQYF. Here the CDR3 DNA reads TGTGCCAGCTCCCAGAGGCAAGAGACCCAGTACTTC. The V and J genes are TRBV7-2 and TRBJ2-5, with no clear D. Germline values: CDR1 SGHTA, CDR2 FQGNSA. Deletions cut 8 bases from V and 2 bases from J, with 9 bases between. This CDR3 spans 12 amino acids.

The CDR3 sequence is CASSSTESSYNEQFF. Written as DNA, the CDR3 is TGTGCCAGCAGCTCTACAGAGAGCTCCTACAATGAGCAGTTCTTC. The chain has TRBV13 and TRBJ2-1, with unresolved D. V shed 4 bases and J shed 0 bases, with 10 bases lying between them. Per germline, CDR1 PRHDT and CDR2 FYEKMQ (reference sequence). There are 15 residues in the CDR3.

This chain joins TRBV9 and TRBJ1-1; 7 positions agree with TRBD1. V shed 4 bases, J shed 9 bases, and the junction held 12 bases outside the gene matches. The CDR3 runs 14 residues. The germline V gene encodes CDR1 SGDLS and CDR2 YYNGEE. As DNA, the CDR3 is TGTGCCAGCAGCTCCGAGAGGGGGGACAGAAAAGCTTTCTTT. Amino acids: CASSSERGDRKAFF.

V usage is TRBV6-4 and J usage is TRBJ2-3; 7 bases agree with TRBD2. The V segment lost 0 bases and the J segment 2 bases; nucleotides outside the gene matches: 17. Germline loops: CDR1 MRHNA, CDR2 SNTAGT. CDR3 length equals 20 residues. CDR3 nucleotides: TGTGCCAGCAGTGACTCGAATCCAATGCTCGGGACTACATCCACAGATACGCAGTATTTT. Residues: CASSDSNPMLGTTSTDTQYF.

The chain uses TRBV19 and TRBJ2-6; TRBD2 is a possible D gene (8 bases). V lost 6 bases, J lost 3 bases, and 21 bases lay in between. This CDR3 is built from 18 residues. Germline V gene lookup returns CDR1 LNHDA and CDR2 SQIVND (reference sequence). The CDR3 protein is CASSLREGAGDGANVLTF. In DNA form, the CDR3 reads TGTGCCAGTAGCCTCCGGGAGGGGGCTGGTGATGGGGCCAACGTCCTGACTTTC.

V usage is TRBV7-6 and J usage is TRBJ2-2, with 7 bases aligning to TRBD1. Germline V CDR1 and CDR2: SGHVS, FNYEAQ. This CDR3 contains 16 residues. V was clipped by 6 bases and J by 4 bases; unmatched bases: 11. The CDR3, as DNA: TGTGCCAGCAGTCTTGGACAGGCGACTATCACCGGGGAGCTGTTTTTT. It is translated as CASSLGQATITGELFF.

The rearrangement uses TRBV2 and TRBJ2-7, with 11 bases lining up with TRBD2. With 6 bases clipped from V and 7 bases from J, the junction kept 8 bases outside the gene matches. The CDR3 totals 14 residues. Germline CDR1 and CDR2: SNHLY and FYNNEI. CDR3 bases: TGTGCCAGCAGGGGGACTAGCGGTAGGGGGGAGCAGTACTTC. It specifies CASRGTSGRGEQYF.

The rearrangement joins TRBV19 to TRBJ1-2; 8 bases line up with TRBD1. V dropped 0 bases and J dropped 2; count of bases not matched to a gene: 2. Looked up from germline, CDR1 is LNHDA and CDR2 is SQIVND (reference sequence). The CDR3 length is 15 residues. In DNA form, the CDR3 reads TGTGCCAGTAGTATAGAGCAGGGGGCGAACTATGGCTACACCTTC. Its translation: CASSIEQGANYGYTF.

CDR3 loop: CASSDSMEGAKGYTF. The CDR3 DNA is TGTGCCAGCAGTGACTCGATGGAGGGGGCGAAGGGCTACACCTTC. This chain links TRBV6-4 with TRBJ1-2; 7 bases match TRBD1. Germline lookup yields CDR1 MRHNA and CDR2 SNTAGT. This CDR3 contains 15 residues. Germline trimming cut 0 bases from V and 8 bases from J; bases unmatched to any gene: 9.

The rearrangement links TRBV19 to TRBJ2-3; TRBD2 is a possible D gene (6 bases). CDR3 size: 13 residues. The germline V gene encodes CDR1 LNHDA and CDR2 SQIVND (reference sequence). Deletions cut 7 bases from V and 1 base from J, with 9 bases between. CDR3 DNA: TGTGCCAGTAACAGCGGGCGCACAGATACGCAGTATTTT. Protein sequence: CASNSGRTDTQYF.

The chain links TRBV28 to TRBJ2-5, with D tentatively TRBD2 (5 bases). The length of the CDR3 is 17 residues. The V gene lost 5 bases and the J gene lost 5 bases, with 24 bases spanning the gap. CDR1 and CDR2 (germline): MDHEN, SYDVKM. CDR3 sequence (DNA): TGTGCCAGCAGTCTCGCCGGATTAGCCCGGGGTACGGAGACCCAGTACTTC. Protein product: CASSLAGLARGTETQYF.

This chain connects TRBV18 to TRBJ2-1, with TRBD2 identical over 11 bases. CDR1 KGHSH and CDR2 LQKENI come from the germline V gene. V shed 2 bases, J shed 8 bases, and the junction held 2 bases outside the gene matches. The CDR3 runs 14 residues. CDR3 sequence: CASSPTSGSYEQFF. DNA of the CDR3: TGTGCCAGCTCACCAACTAGCGGGAGCTATGAGCAGTTCTTC. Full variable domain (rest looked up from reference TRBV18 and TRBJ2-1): NAGVMQNPRHLVRRRGQEARLRCSPMKGHSHVYWYRQLPEEGLKFMVYLQKENIIDESGMPKERFSAEFPKEGPSILRIQQVVRGDSAAYFCASSPTSGSYEQFFGPGTRLTVL.

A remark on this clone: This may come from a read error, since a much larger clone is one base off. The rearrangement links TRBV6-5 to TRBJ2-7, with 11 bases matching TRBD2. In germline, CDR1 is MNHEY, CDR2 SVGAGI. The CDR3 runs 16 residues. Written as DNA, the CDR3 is TGTACCAGCACTTACGTTCTAGCGGGGGGTTCCTACGAGCAGTACTTC. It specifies CTSTYVLAGGSYEQYF.

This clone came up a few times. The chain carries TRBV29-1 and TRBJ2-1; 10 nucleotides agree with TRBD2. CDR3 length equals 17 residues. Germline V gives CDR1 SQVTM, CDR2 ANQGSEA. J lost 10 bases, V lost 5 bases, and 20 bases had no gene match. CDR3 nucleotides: TGCAGCGTTTTGCCCTACCAGAGCGGGAGGGCTGGGAACGAGCAGTTCTTC. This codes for CSVLPYQSGRAGNEQFF.

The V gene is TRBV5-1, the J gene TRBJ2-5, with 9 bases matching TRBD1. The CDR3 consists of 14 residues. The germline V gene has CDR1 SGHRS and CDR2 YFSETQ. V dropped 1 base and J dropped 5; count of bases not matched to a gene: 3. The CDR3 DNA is TGCGCCAGCAGCTTGACAGGGGGCGGGGAGACCCAGTACTTC. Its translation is CASSLTGGGETQYF.

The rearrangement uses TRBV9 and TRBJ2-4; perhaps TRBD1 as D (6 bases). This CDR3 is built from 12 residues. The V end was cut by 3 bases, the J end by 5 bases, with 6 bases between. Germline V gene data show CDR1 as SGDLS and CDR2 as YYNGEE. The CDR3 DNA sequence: TGTGCCAGCAGCGACAGGGAAAACATTCAGTACTTC. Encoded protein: CASSDRENIQYF.

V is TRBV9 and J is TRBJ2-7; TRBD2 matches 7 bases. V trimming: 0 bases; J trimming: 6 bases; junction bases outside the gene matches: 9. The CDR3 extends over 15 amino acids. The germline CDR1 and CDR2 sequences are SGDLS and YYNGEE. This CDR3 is CASSVDNGLVSEQYF. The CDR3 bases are TGTGCCAGCAGCGTAGACAATGGACTAGTATCCGAGCAGTACTTC.